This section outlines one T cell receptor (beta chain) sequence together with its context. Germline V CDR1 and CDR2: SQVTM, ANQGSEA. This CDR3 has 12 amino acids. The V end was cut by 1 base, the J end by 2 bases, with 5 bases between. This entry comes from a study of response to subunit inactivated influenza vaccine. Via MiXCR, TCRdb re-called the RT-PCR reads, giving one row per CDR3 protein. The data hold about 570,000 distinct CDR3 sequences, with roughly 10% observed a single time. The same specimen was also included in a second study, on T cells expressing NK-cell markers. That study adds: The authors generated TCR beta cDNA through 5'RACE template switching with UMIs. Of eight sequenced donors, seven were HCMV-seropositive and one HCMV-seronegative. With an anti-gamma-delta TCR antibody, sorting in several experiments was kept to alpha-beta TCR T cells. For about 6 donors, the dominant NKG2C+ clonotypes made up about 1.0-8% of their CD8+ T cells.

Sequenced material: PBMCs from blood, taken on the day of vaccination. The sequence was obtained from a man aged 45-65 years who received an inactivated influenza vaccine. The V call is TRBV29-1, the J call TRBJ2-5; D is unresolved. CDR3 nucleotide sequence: TGCAGCGTTGAAGGTCAGCAAGAGACCCAGTACTTC. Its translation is CSVEGQQETQYF.